Each of the 10 T cell receptor beta chains below was sequenced from the same sample in a study of blood T cell repertoires in COVID-19. Repertoires were generated with immunoSEQ multiplex PCR, while TCRdb's copy carries only in-frame clones and drops some. The data hold approximately 170,000 clones, with 80% to 90% observed a single time. The sample comprised peripheral blood. The receptors shown here come from a woman aged 65 to 85 with acute or convalescent COVID-19.

The chain has TRBV10-1 and TRBJ1-1, with 8 bases identical to TRBD1. Germline V CDR1 and CDR2: WNHNN, SYGVQD (reference sequence). Losses at the gene ends were 2 bases for V and 3 bases for J; bases not matched to a gene: 2. The CDR3 sequence is 14 residues long. The chain's CDR3 is CASSETGGDTEAFF. CDR3 in DNA: TGCGCCAGCAGTGAGACAGGGGGGGACACTGAAGCTTTCTTT.

V usage is TRBV19 and J usage is TRBJ2-3; 11 nucleotides match TRBD1. The junction had 7 bases not matched to a gene; V was cut back by 4 bases and J by 4 bases. CDR1 and CDR2 from the germline V gene are LNHDA and SQIVND (reference sequence). The CDR3 is 16 amino acids. CDR3 sequence reads: CASSRSGQGAPDTQYF. The CDR3 bases are TGTGCCAGTAGTAGGAGTGGACAGGGGGCCCCAGATACGCAGTATTTT.

The chain recombines TRBV12-5 with TRBJ2-1, with D perhaps TRBD2 (6 bases). Germline CDR1 is LGHNT and CDR2 is FRNRAP. The CDR3 is made up of 14 amino acids. V was clipped by 5 bases and J by 6 bases, with 14 bases between them. CDR3 in amino acids: CASGRDRDFNEQFF. The CDR3 nucleotides read TGTGCTAGTGGTCGTGACCGGGACTTCAATGAGCAGTTCTTC.

J is TRBJ1-3 and V is TRBV4-1, with no clear D. CDR1 is MGHRA and CDR2 is YSYEKL in the germline V gene. The CDR3 has 17 amino acids. Trimming left V 1 base short and J 1 base short, with 14 bases between. CDR3 bases: TGCGCCAGCAGCCAAGGAGCGGCAGGAAGGTCTGGAAACACCATATATTTT. Translating gives CASSQGAAGRSGNTIYF.

The rearrangement joins TRBV5-1 to TRBJ1-3, with 7 bases matching TRBD1. The CDR3 consists of 16 residues. In germline, CDR1 is SGHRS, CDR2 YFSETQ. Trimming took 4 bases from V and 0 from J; bases not matched to a gene: 7. CDR3 sequence: CASSLTDRISGNTIYF. The CDR3 nucleotides read TGCGCCAGCAGCCTGACGGACAGGATCTCTGGAAACACCATATATTTT.

V gene TRBV6-5 combines with J gene TRBJ2-1; D might be TRBD2 (5 bases). V was shortened by 2 bases and J by 2 bases, with 10 bases between the two germline ends. The germline V gene has CDR1 MNHEY and CDR2 SVGAGI. This CDR3 region has 15 residues. The CDR3 spells CASSYGDYTYNEQFF. In nucleotides, the CDR3 is TGTGCCAGCAGTTACGGTGACTACACCTACAATGAGCAGTTCTTC.

The chain recombines TRBV13 with TRBJ1-6, with D tentatively TRBD1 (6 bases). This CDR3 spans 19 amino acids. Germline CDR1 reads PRHDT; CDR2 reads FYEKMQ (reference sequence). V lost 4 bases to trimming and J lost 0 bases, with 19 bases between them. In DNA, the CDR3 is TGTGCCAGCAGCTCGAGCCCCAAACAGGGCCCCTCCTATAATTCACCCCTCCACTTT. This translates into CASSSSPKQGPSYNSPLHF.

The rearrangement links TRBV6-5 to TRBJ2-7; 7 bases line up with TRBD2. Trimming took 4 bases from V and 2 from J; bases not matched to a gene: 8. Germline values: CDR1 MNHEY, CDR2 SVGAGI. This CDR3 contains 15 residues. The CDR3 nucleotides read TGTGCCAGCAGTTCATGGACTGGGGGGGCCTACGAGCAGTACTTC. This gives the protein CASSSWTGGAYEQYF.

The chain joins TRBV13 to TRBJ1-1; 12 nucleotides agree with TRBD1. V dropped 4 bases and J dropped 7; count of bases not matched to a gene: 10. This CDR3 has 16 residues. Germline V gene lookup returns CDR1 PRHDT and CDR2 FYEKMQ (reference sequence). CDR3 sequence (DNA): TGTGCCAGCAGCTATTATTCCGGGACAGGGGGCTATGAAGCTTTCTTT. This codes for CASSYYSGTGGYEAFF.

The gene calls are TRBV10-3 and TRBJ2-7; D possibly corresponds to TRBD2 (6 bases). Germline V gene data show CDR1 as ENHRY and CDR2 as SYGVKD. Trimming stripped 6 bases from V and 0 bases from J, with 12 bases between. This CDR3 region has 14 residues. This chain's CDR3 is CAIRTDGSSYEQYF. Written as DNA, the CDR3 is TGTGCCATCAGGACAGACGGGAGCTCCTACGAGCAGTACTTC.